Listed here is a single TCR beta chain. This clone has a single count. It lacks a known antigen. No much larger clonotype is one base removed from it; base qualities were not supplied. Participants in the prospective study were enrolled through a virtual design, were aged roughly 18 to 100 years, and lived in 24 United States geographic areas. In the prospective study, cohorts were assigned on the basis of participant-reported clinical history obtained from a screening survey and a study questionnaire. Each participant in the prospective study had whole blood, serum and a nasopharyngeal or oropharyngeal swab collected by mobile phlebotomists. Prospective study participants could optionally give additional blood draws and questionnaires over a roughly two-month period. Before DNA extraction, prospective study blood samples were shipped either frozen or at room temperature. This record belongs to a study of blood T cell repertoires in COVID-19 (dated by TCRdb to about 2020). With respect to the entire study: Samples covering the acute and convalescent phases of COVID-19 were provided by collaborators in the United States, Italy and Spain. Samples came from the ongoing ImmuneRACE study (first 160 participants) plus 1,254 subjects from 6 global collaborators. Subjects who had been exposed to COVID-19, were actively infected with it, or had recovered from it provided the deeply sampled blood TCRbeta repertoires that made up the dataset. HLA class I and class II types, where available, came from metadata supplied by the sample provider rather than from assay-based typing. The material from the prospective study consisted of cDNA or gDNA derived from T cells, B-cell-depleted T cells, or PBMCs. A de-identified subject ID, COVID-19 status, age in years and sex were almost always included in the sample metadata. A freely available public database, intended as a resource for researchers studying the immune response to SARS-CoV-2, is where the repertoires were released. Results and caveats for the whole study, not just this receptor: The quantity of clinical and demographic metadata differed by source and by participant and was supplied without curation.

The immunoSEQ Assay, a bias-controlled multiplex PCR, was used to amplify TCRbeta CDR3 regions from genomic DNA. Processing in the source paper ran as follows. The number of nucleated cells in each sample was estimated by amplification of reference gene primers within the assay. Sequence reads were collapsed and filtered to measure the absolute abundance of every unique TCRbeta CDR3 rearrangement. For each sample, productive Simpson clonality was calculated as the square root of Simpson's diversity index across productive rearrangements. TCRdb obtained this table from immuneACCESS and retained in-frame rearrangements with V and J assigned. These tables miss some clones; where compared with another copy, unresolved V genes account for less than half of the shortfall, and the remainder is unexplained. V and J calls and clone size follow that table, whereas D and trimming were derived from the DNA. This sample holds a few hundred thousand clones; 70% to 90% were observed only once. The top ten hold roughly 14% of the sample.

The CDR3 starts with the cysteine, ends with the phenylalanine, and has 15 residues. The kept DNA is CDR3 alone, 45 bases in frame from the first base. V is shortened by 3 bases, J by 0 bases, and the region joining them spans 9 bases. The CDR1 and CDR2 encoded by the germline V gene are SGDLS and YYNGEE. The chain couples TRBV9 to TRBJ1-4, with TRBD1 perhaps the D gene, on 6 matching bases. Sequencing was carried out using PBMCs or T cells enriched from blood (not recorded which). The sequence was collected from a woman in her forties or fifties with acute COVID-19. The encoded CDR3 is CASSGSGATNEKLFF. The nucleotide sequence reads TGTGCCAGCAGCGGCTCAGGGGCAACTAATGAAAAACTGTTTTTT.